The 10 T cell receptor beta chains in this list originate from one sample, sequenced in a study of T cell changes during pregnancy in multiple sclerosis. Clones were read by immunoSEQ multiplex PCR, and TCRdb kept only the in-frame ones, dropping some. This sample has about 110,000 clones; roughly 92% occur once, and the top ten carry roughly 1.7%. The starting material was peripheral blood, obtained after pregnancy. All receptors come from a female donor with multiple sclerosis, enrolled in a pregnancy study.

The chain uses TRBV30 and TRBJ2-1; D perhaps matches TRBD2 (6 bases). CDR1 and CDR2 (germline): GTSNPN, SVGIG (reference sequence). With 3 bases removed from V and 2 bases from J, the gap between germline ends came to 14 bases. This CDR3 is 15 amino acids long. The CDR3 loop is CAWRGDGSPYNEQFF. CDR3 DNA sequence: TGTGCCTGGAGGGGCGACGGGAGCCCCTACAATGAGCAGTTCTTC.

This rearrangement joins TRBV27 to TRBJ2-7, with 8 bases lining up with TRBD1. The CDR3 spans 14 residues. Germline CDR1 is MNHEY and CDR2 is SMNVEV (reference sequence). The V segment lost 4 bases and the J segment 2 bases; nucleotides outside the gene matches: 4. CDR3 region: CASSSKQGAYEQYF. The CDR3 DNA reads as TGTGCCAGCAGTTCGAAACAGGGGGCCTACGAGCAGTACTTC.

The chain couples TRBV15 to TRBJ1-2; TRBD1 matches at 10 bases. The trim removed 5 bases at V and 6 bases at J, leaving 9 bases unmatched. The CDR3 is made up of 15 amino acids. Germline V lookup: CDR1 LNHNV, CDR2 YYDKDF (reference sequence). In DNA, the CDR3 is TGTGCCACCAGCGACCAAGACAGGGGGCGAAATGGCTACACCTTC. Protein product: CATSDQDRGRNGYTF.

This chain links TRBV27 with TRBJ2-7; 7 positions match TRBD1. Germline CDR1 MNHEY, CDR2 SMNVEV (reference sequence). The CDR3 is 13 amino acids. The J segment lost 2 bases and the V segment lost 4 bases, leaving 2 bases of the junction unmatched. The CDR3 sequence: CASSWTGTYEQYF. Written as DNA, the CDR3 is TGTGCCAGCAGTTGGACAGGTACCTACGAGCAGTACTTC.

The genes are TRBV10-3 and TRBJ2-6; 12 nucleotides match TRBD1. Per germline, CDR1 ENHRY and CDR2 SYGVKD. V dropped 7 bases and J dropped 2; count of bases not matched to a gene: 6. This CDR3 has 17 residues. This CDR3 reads CAITAGTGGPGANVLTF. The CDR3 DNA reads TGTGCCATCACTGCCGGGACAGGGGGCCCTGGGGCCAACGTCCTGACTTTC.

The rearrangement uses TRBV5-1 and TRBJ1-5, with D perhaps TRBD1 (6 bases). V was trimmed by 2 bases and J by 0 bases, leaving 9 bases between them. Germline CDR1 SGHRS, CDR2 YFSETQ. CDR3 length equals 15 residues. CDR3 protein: CASSLQGYSNQPQHF. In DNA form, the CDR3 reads TGCGCCAGCAGCTTACAGGGCTATAGCAATCAGCCCCAGCATTTT.

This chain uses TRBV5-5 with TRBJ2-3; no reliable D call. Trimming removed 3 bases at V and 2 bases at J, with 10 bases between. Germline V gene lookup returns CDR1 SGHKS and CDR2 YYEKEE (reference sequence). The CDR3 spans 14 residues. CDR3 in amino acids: CASSSQAVTDTQYF. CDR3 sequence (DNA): TGTGCCAGCAGCTCTCAGGCAGTCACAGATACGCAGTATTTT.

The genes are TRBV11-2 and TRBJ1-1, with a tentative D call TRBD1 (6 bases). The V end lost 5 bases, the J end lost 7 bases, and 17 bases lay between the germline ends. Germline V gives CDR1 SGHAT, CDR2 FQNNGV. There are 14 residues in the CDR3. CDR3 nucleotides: TGTGCCAGCAGCCCACCCGGGGGGGCCTTTGAAGCTTTCTTT. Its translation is CASSPPGGAFEAFF.

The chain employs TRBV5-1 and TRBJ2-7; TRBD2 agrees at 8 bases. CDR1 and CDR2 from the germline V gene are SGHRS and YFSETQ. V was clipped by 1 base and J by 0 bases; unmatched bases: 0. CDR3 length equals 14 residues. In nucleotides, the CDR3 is TGCGCCAGCAGCTTGACTAGCGGCTCCTACGAGCAGTACTTC. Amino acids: CASSLTSGSYEQYF. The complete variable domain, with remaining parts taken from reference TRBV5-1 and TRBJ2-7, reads KAGVTQTPRYLIKTRGQQVTLSCSPISGHRSVSWYQQTPGQGLQFLFEYFSETQRNKGNFPGRFSGRQFSNSRSEMNVSTLELGDSALYLCASSLTSGSYEQYFGPGTRLTVT.

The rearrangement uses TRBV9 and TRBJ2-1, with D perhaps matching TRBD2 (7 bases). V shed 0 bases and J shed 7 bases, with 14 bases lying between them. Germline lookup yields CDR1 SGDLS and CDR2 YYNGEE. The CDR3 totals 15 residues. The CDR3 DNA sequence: TGTGCCAGCAGCGTAGGTGGGGGGGCCAGGAATGAGCAGTTCTTC. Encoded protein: CASSVGGGARNEQFF.